This T cell receptor (beta chain) appears in the sequencing data of a study of T cells in Graves' hyperthyroidism and ophthalmopathy. V lost 7 bases, J lost 0 bases, and 11 bases lay in between. The CDR3 covers 14 residues. Germline CDR1 MNHNS, CDR2 SASEGT. RNA transcripts yielded amplified TCR beta CDR3 regions. Researchers ran a first-round RT-PCR on the TCR CDR3 using the HTBI primer set. One entry per CDR3 protein, called by TCRdb with MiXCR from the multiplex PCR reads. Here the sample spans 550,000 to 800,000 distinct CDR3 sequences, around 15% being singletons. This clonotype was seen repeatedly, ten times or more.

Sequenced input: blood. This chain links TRBV6-1 with TRBJ2-3, with a weak D call TRBD1 (6 bases). The clonotype comes from a man aged 50 to 60 with Graves' hyperthyroidism. The DNA for the CDR3 is TGTGCCAGCACGAGGACAGAAAGCACAGATACGCAGTATTTT. Protein: CASTRTESTDTQYF.